These T cell receptor beta chains were read from a single sample in a study of T cell responses to AZD1222 COVID-19 vaccine. Using immunoSEQ multiplex PCR, the repertoire was profiled, and TCRdb retains in-frame clones only, with some absent. The data hold about 200,000 clones, with just over 90% observed a single time. The source was peripheral blood, collected 28 days after the second AZD1222 dose. The receptors shown here come from an adult who received the AZD1222 COVID-19 vaccine. The CDR3 runs from the conserved cysteine through the conserved F or W. D genes are given only for firm matches. Rows may omit the clone size; those that give it use once, few, many or a size class.

clone_size | cdr3_length | j_call | d_call | v_call | cdr3_nt | cdr3_aa
- | 14 | TRBJ2-1 | TRBD1 | TRBV4-3 | TGCGCCAGCAGCCCCGGGACAGGGTCCAATGAGCAGTTCTTC | CASSPGTGSNEQFF
once | 12 | TRBJ2-1 | - | TRBV6-2/TRBV6-3 | TGTGCCAGCAGTCCCACTAGCAATGAGCAGTTCTTC | CASSPTSNEQFF
- | 15 | TRBJ1-4 | - | TRBV2 | TGTGCCAGCCACGGCGTGACAGATATTAATGAAAAACTGTTTTTT | CASHGVTDINEKLFF
- | 13 | TRBJ1-1 | - | TRBV24-1 | TGTGCCACCAGTGATTCCATCACGGGGGAAGCTTTCTTT | CATSDSITGEAFF
- | 14 | TRBJ1-6 | - | TRBV5-1 | TGCGCCAGCAGCGCGGGCTTGGGTAATTCACCCCTCCACTTT | CASSAGLGNSPLHF
few | 15 | TRBJ2-3 | - | TRBV7-2 | TGTGCCAGCAGCTTGGGGCGGGGTAGCACAGATACGCAGTATTTT | CASSLGRGSTDTQYF
- | 14 | TRBJ2-5 | TRBD2 | TRBV6-6 | TGTGCCAGCACTCCAGCGGGGCGGGAGGAGACCCAGTACTTC | CASTPAGREETQYF
- | 14 | TRBJ2-1 | - | TRBV4-3 | TGCGCCAGCAGCCGCCTTGACAAGAACAATGAGCAGTTCTTC | CASSRLDKNNEQFF
- | 12 | TRBJ1-2 | - | TRBV23-1 | TGCGCCAGCAGTCAACTCCTCTATGGCTACACCTTC | CASSQLLYGYTF
few | 12 | TRBJ1-2 | - | TRBV5-1 | TGCGCCAGCAGCTCCCAGGGCGCTGGCTACACCTTC | CASSSQGAGYTF
- | 16 | TRBJ1-1 | - | TRBV28 | TGTGCCAGCAGTTTAAAGCTATCGACAGCGGTTTCTGAAGCTTTCTTT | CASSLKLSTAVSEAFF
- | 13 | TRBJ2-7 | - | TRBV7-8 | TGTGCCAGCAGCGAACAACTAGTTCTCGAGCAGTACTTC | CASSEQLVLEQYF
- | 14 | TRBJ2-7 | - | TRBV27 | TGTGCCAGCAGTTTTGCGGGTCCTCAGGGCGAGCAGTACTTC | CASSFAGPQGEQYF
- | 14 | TRBJ2-5 | - | TRBV2 | TGTGCCAGCAGGGAAAAGACAGGCCGAGAGACCCAGTACTTC | CASREKTGRETQYF
- | 11 | TRBJ1-2 | - | TRBV24-1 | TGTGCCACCAGTCAGGGCTATGGCTACACCTTC | CATSQGYGYTF
- | 14 | TRBJ2-6 | - | TRBV9 | TGTGCCAGCAGCGTTATATCTGGGGCCAACGTCCTGACTTTC | CASSVISGANVLTF
- | 16 | TRBJ2-1 | - | TRBV11-2 | TGTGCCAGCAGCACCCTTCTGGGAGCCTCCTACAATGAGCAGTTCTTC | CASSTLLGASYNEQFF
- | 14 | TRBJ2-1 | - | TRBV28 | TGTGCCAGCAGTCCTTCTTTGCGGGACAATGAGCAGTTCTTC | CASSPSLRDNEQFF
- | 16 | TRBJ2-2 | TRBD2 | TRBV18 | TGTGCCAGCTCACCGCCGGGACTAGCGAACACCGGGGAGCTGTTTTTT | CASSPPGLANTGELFF
- | 15 | TRBJ1-3 | - | TRBV11-2 | TGTGCCAGCAGCTTAGACGCGGGAGCCGGAAACACCATATATTTT | CASSLDAGAGNTIYF
- | 15 | TRBJ2-5 | TRBD1 | TRBV20-1 | TGCAGTGCTAGTCCCGGGACAGGGGGAGGTGAGACCCAGTACTTC | CSASPGTGGGETQYF
- | 13 | TRBJ2-7 | - | TRBV6-5 | TGTGCCAGCAGTACGTCTCCCTCCTACGAGCAGTACTTC | CASSTSPSYEQYF
- | 13 | TRBJ2-7 | - | TRBV27 | TGTGCCAGCAGTCCCCGAAGCTCCTACGAGCAGTACTTC | CASSPRSSYEQYF
once | 12 | TRBJ1-4 | - | TRBV30 | TGTGCCTGGAGTGCAAAAGGACAAAAACTGTTTTTT | CAWSAKGQKLFF
- | 17 | TRBJ2-5 | TRBD2 | TRBV3-1/TRBV3-2 | TGTGCCAGCAGCCAAATCCGCTCTCGGGGGGACGGGGAGACCCAGTACTTC | CASSQIRSRGDGETQYF
- | 15 | TRBJ2-3 | TRBD2 | TRBV11-2 | TGTGCCAGCAGCTTGCGGCGGGAGAACACAGATACGCAGTATTTT | CASSLRRENTDTQYF
- | 11 | TRBJ1-2 | - | TRBV5-6 | TGTGCCAGCAGCTGGAAGGGCGGCTACACCTTC | CASSWKGGYTF
- | 13 | TRBJ1-5 | - | TRBV2 | TGTGCCAGCAGTTCCCAAATTAGCCAGCCCCAGCATTTT | CASSSQISQPQHF
- | 13 | TRBJ1-6 | - | TRBV6-4 | TGTGCCAGCAGTGAGACAGGCGTATCACCCCTCCACTTT | CASSETGVSPLHF
once | 15 | TRBJ1-2 | TRBD1 | TRBV27 | TGTGCCAGCAGTGACCGGGGACAGGTTAACTATGGCTACACCTTC | CASSDRGQVNYGYTF
- | 15 | TRBJ2-6 | - | TRBV7-3 | TGTGCCAGCACCTTGGGGTTGTCTGGGGCCAACGTCCTGACTTTC | CASTLGLSGANVLTF
- | 14 | TRBJ2-7 | - | TRBV7-3 | TGTGCCAGCAGCATCGGGATTGGGTCCTACGAGCAGTACTTC | CASSIGIGSYEQYF
- | 13 | TRBJ1-5 | - | TRBV18 | TGTGCCAGCTCCCTAACGGTCAATCAGCCCCAGCATTTT | CASSLTVNQPQHF
once | 10 | TRBJ1-1 | - | TRBV20-1 | TGCAGTCTCTTCGGCACTGAAGCTTTCTTT | CSLFGTEAFF
- | 15 | TRBJ2-3 | - | TRBV28 | TGTGCCAGCAGTTCCCGAGGCGAGGCCACAGATACGCAGTATTTT | CASSSRGEATDTQYF
- | 15 | TRBJ2-2 | TRBD1 | TRBV9 | TGTGCCAGCAGCACCCAAGGACAGGGTGGCGGGGAGCTGTTTTTT | CASSTQGQGGGELFF
- | 14 | TRBJ2-7 | TRBD1 | TRBV7-9 | TGTGCCAGCAGCTTAGGACAGGGGGTGAGCGAGCAGTACTTC | CASSLGQGVSEQYF
few | 13 | TRBJ2-1 | - | TRBV3-1/TRBV3-2 | TGTGCCAGCAGCCAGGCGGGGATCAATGAGCAGTTCTTC | CASSQAGINEQFF
- | 11 | TRBJ1-3 | - | TRBV7-2 | TGTGCCAGCAGCAGACGGACCACCATATATTTT | CASSRRTTIYF
- | 15 | TRBJ1-2 | TRBD1 | TRBV25-1 | TGTGCCAGCAGTGAGGGCCAGGGGGCGCGGTATGGCTACACCTTC | CASSEGQGARYGYTF
- | 14 | TRBJ2-7 | TRBD2 | TRBV6-5 | TGTGCCAGCAGAAGCCTAGCGGGAGCCTACGAGCAGTACTTC | CASRSLAGAYEQYF
- | 17 | TRBJ1-1 | - | TRBV4-1 | TGCGCCAGCAGCCAAGTTAGGTCGCTGAAGATGAACACTGAAGCTTTCTTT | CASSQVRSLKMNTEAFF
- | 14 | TRBJ2-3 | - | TRBV27 | TGTGCCAGCAGTACTCAGGGGCCGCGGGATACGCAGTATTTT | CASSTQGPRDTQYF
- | 15 | TRBJ1-6 | - | TRBV2 | TGTGCCAGCAATGAGGGCAGGAGCAATAATTCACCCCTCCACTTT | CASNEGRSNNSPLHF
- | 14 | TRBJ1-5 | TRBD1 | TRBV19 | TGTGCCAGTAGAGGAGGACAGGGGCTCAGGCCCCAGCATTTT | CASRGGQGLRPQHF
- | 15 | TRBJ2-1 | TRBD2 | TRBV3-1/TRBV3-2 | TGTGCCAGCAGCCTATGGACTAGCGATTCGAGTGAGCAGTTCTTC | CASSLWTSDSSEQFF
once | 15 | TRBJ2-7 | - | TRBV18 | TGTGCCAGCTCGTCAAGGGGGGCCGAAATCTACGAGCAGTACTTC | CASSSRGAEIYEQYF
- | 16 | TRBJ2-7 | - | TRBV28 | TGTGCCAGCAGTTTAAAGGTGGGGGAGACCACTTACGAGCAGTACTTC | CASSLKVGETTYEQYF
- | 19 | TRBJ2-6 | TRBD2 | TRBV3-1/TRBV3-2 | TGTGCCAGCAGCCAAGTTGGAGGGCGGGAGGCAACTGGGGCCAACGTCCTGACTTTC | CASSQVGGREATGANVLTF
- | 15 | TRBJ1-2 | - | TRBV3-1/TRBV3-2 | TGTGCCAGCAGCCAAGATGGAGCGGGGGATGATGGCTACACCTTC | CASSQDGAGDDGYTF
- | 13 | TRBJ2-1 | TRBD2 | TRBV5-1 | TGCGCCAGCAGTCCCGGACTAGCTGATGAGCAGTTCTTC | CASSPGLADEQFF
- | 17 | TRBJ2-6 | - | TRBV19 | TGTGCCAGTAGCGACTGGAGGGTGAGCTCTGGGGCCAACGTCCTGACTTTC | CASSDWRVSSGANVLTF
once | 13 | TRBJ2-2 | - | TRBV7-2 | TGTGCCAGCAGACCAACACCCACCGGGGAGCTGTTTTTT | CASRPTPTGELFF
- | 16 | TRBJ1-6 | - | TRBV5-1 | TGCGCCAGCAGCCCCCGCCCCGGACAGACTAATTCACCCCTCCACTTT | CASSPRPGQTNSPLHF
- | 15 | TRBJ1-5 | TRBD1 | TRBV19 | TGTGCCAGTAGCTTTACGACAGGGTCCAATCAGCCCCAGCATTTT | CASSFTTGSNQPQHF
- | 13 | TRBJ1-1 | - | TRBV27 | TGTGCCAGCAGTTTGGGACACCCCGATGAAGCTTTCTTT | CASSLGHPDEAFF
- | 14 | TRBJ2-7 | - | TRBV2 | TGTGCCAGCAGTGATGGCCTCCGCTCCTACGAGCAGTACTTC | CASSDGLRSYEQYF
- | 12 | TRBJ2-4 | TRBD2 | TRBV28 | TGTGCCAGCAGAACCGGGGGGAACATTCAGTACTTC | CASRTGGNIQYF
- | 13 | TRBJ2-1 | - | TRBV6-5 | TGTGCCAGCAGTTCGGGTCGCTACAATGAGCAGTTCTTC | CASSSGRYNEQFF